This TCR beta chain was identified in a study of cytomegalovirus exposure and HLA in healthy donors. Measured with immunoSEQ multiplex PCR; TCRdb has only the in-frame clones, and not every one. The sample consists of fewer than 150,000 clones, approximately 82% of them appearing once. CDR1 is MNHNS, CDR2 SASEGT, per germline. The V and J ends lost 10 bases and 7 bases, in that order; junction bases with no gene match: 13. This CDR3 region has 14 residues. This receptor was identified in a man aged 30 to 45 in good health and CMV-seropositive. The sequencing sample was made of PBMCs. The V and J genes are TRBV6-1 and TRBJ1-1, with 9 bases aligning to TRBD1. The CDR3 coding sequence is TGTGCCACCACAATGCTACAGGGGGCAGTTGAAGCTTTCTTT. Protein product: CATTMLQGAVEAFF.